The clone carrying this T cell receptor beta chain was found many times. What it binds is not known. This specimen comes from a study of identical twins. General study findings and limits: Alpha sequences out of frame and shared by twins had excess low generation probability. Weaker excess twin sharing was observed in beta out-of-frame sequences.

TCRdb fed the 5' RACE reads into MiXCR, producing one record per CDR3 protein. This sample has 500,000 to 700,000 distinct CDR3 sequences, with around 7.4% found just once. These records were also assigned to another study, of yellow fever vaccine responses in identical twins.

The sequenced sample was PBMCs. This receptor was obtained from a woman under 30 in good health.

As DNA, the CDR3 is TGTGCCATCAGTGAGTATACGGGAGGGAACAATGAGCAGTTCTTC. This encodes CAISEYTGGNNEQFF. This sequence joins TRBV10-3 and TRBJ2-1, with TRBD2 matching 8 bases. Looked up from germline, CDR1 is ENHRY and CDR2 is SYGVKD. V gave up 1 base and J gave up 5 bases; unmatched junction bases: 4. The CDR3 consists of 15 residues.